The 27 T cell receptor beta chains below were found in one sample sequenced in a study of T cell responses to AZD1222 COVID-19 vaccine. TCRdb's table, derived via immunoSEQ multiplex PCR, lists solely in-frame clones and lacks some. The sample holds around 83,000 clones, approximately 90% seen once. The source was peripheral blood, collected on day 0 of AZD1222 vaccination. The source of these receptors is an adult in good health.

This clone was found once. CDR3 sequence reads: CASSQKRSGYNEQFF. In nucleotides, the CDR3 is TGCGCCAGCAGCCAAAAACGTAGCGGCTACAATGAGCAGTTCTTC. The genes are TRBV4-3 and TRBJ2-1, with D maybe TRBD2 (6 bases). The V gene's germline CDR1 is LGHNA and CDR2 YSLEER. Between the trimmed V and J ends, which lost 2 bases and 3 bases, there was a span of 11 bases. The CDR3 has 15 residues.

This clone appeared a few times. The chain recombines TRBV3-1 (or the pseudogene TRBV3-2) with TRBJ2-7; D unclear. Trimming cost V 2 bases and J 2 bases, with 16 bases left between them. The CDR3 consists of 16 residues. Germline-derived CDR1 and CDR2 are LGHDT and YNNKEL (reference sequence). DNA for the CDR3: TGTGCCAGCAGCCAACTACCCGGGCTGGGGACCTACGAGCAGTACTTC. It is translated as CASSQLPGLGTYEQYF.

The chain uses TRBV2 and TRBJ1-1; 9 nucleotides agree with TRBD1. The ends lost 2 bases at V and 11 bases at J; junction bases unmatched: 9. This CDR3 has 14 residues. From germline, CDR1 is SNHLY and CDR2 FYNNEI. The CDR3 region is CASSELQGARQAFF. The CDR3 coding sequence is TGTGCCAGCAGTGAATTACAGGGGGCTCGGCAGGCTTTCTTT.

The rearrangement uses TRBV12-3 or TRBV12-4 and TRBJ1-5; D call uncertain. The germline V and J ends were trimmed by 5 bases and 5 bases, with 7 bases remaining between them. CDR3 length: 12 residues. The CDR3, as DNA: TGTGCCAGCAGTAGCAGAGATCAGCCCCAGCATTTT. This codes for CASSSRDQPQHF.

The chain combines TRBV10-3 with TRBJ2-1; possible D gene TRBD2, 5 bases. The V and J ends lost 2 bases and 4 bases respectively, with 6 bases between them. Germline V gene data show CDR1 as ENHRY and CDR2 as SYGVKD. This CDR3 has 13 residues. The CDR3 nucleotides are TGTGCCATCAGTGAGGTAGCGTACAATGAGCAGTTCTTC. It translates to CAISEVAYNEQFF.

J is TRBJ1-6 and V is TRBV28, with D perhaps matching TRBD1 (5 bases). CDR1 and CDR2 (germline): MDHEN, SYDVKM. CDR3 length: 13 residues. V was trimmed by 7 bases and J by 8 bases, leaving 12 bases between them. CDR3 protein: CASTGFADSPLHF. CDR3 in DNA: TGTGCCAGCACAGGGTTTGCTGATTCACCCCTCCACTTT. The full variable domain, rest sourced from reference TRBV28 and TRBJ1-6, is DVKVTQSSRYLVKRTGEKVFLECVQDMDHENMFWYRQDPGLGLRLIYFSYDVKMKEKGDIPEGYSVSREKKERFSLILESASTNQTSMYLCASTGFADSPLHFGNGTRLTVT.

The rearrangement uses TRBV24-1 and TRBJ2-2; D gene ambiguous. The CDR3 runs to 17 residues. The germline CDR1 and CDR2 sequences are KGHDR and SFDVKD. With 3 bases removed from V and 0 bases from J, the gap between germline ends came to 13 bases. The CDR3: CATSDPSTGTNTGELFF. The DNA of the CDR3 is TGTGCCACCAGTGATCCGTCGACTGGTACGAACACCGGGGAGCTGTTTTTT.

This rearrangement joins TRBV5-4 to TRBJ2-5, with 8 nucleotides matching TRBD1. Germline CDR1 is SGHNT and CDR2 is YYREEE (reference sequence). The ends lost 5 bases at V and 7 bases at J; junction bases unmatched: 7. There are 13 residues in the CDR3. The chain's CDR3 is CASRTDRETTQYF. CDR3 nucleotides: TGTGCCAGCAGGACGGACAGGGAAACGACCCAGTACTTC. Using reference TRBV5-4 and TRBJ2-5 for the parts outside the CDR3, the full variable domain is ETGVTQSPTHLIKTRGQQVTLRCSSQSGHNTVSWYQQALGQGPQFIFQYYREEENGRGNFPPRFSGLQFPNYSSELNVNALELDDSALYLCASRTDRETTQYFGPGTRLLVL.

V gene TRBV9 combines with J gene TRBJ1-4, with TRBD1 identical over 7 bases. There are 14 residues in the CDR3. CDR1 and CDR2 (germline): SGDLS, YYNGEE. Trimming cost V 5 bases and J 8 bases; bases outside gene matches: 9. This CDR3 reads CASSQTGQDEKLFF. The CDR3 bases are TGTGCCAGCAGTCAGACAGGACAGGACGAAAAACTGTTTTTT.

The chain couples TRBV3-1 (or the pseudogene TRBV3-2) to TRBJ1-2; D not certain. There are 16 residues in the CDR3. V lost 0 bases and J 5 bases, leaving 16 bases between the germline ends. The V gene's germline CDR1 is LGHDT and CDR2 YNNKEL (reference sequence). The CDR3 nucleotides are TGTGCCAGCAGCCAAGATTTTGGAGGGCCGGGGTATGGCTACACCTTC. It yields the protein CASSQDFGGPGYGYTF.

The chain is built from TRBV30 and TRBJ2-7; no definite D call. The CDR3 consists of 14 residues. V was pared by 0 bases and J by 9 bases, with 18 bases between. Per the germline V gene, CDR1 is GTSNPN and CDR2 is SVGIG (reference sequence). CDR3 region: CAWSVPGGRNRQYF. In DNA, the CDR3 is TGTGCCTGGAGTGTACCCGGCGGACGAAATAGGCAGTACTTC.

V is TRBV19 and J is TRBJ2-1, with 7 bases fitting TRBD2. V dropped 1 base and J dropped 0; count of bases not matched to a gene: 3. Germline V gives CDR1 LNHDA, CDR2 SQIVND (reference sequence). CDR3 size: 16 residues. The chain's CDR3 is CASSIVGGSSYNEQFF. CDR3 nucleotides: TGTGCCAGTAGTATAGTAGGCGGGAGCTCCTACAATGAGCAGTTCTTC.

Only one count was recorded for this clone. CDR3 sequence reads: CASSPPWGGRARTLHF. In nucleotides, the CDR3 is TGTGCCAGCAGCCCACCTTGGGGAGGCAGGGCACGGACCCTCCACTTT. V usage is TRBV11-3 and J usage is TRBJ1-6; the D gene is possibly TRBD1 (5 bases). Per germline, CDR1 SGHNT and CDR2 YENEEA. V lost 5 bases and J lost 14, with 25 bases in between. The CDR3 covers 16 residues.

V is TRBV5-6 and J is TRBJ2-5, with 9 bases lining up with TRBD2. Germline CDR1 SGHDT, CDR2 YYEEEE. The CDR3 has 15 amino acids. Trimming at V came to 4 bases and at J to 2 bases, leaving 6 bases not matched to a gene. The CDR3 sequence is CASSRILAGQETQYF. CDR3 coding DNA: TGTGCCAGCAGCCGAATCCTAGCGGGGCAAGAGACCCAGTACTTC.

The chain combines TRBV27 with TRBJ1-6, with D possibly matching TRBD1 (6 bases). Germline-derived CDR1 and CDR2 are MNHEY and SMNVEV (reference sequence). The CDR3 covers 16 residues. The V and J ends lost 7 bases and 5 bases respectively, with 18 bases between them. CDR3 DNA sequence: TGTGCCAGCACTCCCGGTGGGGGCTGGCATAATTCACCCCTCCACTTT. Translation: CASTPGGGWHNSPLHF.

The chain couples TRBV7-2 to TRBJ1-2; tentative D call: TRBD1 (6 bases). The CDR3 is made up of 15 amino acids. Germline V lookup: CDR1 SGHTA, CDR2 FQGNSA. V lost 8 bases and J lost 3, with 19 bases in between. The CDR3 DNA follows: TGTGCCAGCGGACTTAGCATGGGGGGCGACTATGGCTACACCTTC. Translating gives CASGLSMGGDYGYTF.

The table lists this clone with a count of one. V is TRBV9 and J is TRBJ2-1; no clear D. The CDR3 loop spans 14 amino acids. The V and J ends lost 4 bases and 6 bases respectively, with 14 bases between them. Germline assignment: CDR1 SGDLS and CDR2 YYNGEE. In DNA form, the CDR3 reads TGTGCCAGCAGCAATCCTACTACCACCAATGAGCAGTTCTTC. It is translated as CASSNPTTTNEQFF.

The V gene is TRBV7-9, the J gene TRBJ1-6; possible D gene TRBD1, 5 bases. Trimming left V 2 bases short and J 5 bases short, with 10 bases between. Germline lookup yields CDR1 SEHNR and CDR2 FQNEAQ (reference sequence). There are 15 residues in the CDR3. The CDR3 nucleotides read TGTGCCAGCAGCTTATCCGACAGCGATAATTCACCCCTCCACTTT. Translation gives CASSLSDSDNSPLHF.

CDR3 protein: CATSDSWGRQETQYF. The DNA for the CDR3 is TGTGCCACCAGTGATTCATGGGGGCGGCAAGAGACCCAGTACTTC. This chain connects TRBV24-1 to TRBJ2-5, with D possibly TRBD1 on 6 matching bases. The germline V gene encodes CDR1 KGHDR and CDR2 SFDVKD. Between the trimmed V and J ends, which lost 2 bases and 2 bases, there was a span of 11 bases. This CDR3 is built from 15 residues.

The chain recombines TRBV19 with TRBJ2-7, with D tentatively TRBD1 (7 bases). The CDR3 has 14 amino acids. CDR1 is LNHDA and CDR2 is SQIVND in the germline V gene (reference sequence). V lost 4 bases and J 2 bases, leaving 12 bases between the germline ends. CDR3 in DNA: TGTGCCAGTAGTACCCCAGGGGGGCCCTACGAGCAGTACTTC. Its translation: CASSTPGGPYEQYF.

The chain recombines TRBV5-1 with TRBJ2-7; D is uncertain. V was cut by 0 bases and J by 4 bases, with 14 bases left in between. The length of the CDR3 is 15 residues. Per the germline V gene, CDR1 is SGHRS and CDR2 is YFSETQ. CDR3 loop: CASSLGPSPQYEQYF. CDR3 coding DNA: TGCGCCAGCAGCTTGGGGCCCTCTCCCCAATACGAGCAGTACTTC. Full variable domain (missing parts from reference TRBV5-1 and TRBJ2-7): KAGVTQTPRYLIKTRGQQVTLSCSPISGHRSVSWYQQTPGQGLQFLFEYFSETQRNKGNFPGRFSGRQFSNSRSEMNVSTLELGDSALYLCASSLGPSPQYEQYFGPGTRLTVT.

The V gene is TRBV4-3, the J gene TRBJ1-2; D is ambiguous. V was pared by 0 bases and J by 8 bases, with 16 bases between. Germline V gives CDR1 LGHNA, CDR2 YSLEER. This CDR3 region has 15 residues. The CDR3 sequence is CASSQDEAVRGGYTF. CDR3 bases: TGCGCCAGCAGCCAAGATGAAGCGGTGCGTGGAGGCTACACCTTC.

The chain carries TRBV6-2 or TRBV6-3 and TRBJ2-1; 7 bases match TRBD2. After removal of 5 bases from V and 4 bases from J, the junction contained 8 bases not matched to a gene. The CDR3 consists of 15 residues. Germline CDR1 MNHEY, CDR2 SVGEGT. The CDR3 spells CASSIGGGIYNEQFF. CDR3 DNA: TGTGCCAGCAGTATCGGGGGAGGGATTTACAATGAGCAGTTCTTC.

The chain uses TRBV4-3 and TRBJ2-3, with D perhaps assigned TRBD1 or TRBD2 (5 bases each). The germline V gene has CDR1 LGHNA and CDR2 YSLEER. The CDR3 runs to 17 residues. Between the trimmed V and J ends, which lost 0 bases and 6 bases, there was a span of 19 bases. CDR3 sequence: CASSQDGASSSVDTQYF. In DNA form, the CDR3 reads TGCGCCAGCAGCCAAGACGGGGCTAGCAGCTCAGTCGATACGCAGTATTTT.

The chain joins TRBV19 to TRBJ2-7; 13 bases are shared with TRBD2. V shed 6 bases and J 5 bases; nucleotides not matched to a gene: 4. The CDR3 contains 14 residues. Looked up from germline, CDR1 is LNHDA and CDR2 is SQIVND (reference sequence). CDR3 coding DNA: TGTGCCAGTAGCGGACTAGCGGGAGCGGACGAGCAGTACTTC. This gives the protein CASSGLAGADEQYF.

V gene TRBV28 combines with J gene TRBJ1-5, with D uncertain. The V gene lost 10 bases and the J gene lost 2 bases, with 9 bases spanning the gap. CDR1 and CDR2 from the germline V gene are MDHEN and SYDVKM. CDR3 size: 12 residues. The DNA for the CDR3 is TGTGCCACCCTATGGGGCAATCAGCCCCAGCATTTT. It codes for CATLWGNQPQHF.

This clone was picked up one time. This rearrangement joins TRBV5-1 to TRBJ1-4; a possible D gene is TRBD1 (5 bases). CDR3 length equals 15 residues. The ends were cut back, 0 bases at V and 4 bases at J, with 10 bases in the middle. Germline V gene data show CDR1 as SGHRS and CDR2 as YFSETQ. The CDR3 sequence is CASSLARGINEKLFF. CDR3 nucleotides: TGCGCCAGCAGCTTGGCCCGGGGGATTAATGAAAAACTGTTTTTT.